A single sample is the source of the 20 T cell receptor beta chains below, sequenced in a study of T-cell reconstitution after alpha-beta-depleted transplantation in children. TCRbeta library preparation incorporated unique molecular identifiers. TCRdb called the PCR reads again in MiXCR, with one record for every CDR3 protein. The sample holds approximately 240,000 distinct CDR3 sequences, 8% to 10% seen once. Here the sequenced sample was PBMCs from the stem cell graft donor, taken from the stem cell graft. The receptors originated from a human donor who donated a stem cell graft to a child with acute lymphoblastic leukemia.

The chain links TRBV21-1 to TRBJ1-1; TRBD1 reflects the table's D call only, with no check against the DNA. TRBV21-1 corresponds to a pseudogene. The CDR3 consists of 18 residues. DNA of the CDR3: TGTGCCAGCAGCAAAAAGATCCAGGGAAGTACTGCGAACACTGAAGCTTTCTTT. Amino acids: CASSKKIQGSTANTEAFF.

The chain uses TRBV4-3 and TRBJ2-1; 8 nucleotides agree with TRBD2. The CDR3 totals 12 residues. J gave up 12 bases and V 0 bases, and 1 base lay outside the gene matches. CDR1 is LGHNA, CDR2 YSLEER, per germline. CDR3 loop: CASSQDRGGQFF. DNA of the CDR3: TGCGCCAGCAGCCAAGATCGGGGGGGGCAGTTCTTC.

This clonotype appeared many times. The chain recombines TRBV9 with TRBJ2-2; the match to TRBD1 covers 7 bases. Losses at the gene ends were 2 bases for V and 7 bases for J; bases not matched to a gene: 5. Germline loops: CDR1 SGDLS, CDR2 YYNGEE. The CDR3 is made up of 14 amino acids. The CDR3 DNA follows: TGTGCCAGCAGCGTTCGCAGGGGGATCGGGGAGCTGTTTTTT. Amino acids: CASSVRRGIGELFF. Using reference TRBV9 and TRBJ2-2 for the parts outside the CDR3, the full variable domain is DSGVTQTPKHLITATGQRVTLRCSPRSGDLSVYWYQQSLDQGLQFLIQYYNGEERAKGNILERFSAQQFPDLHSELNLSSLELGDSALYFCASSVRRGIGELFFGEGSRLTVL.

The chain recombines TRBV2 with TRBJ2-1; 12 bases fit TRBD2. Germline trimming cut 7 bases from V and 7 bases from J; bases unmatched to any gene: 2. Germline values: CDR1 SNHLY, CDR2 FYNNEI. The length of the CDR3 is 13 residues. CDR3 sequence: CASTSGGVNEQFF. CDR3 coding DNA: TGTGCCAGCACTAGCGGGGGGGTAAATGAGCAGTTCTTC. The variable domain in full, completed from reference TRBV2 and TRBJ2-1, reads EPEVTQTPSHQVTQMGQEVILRCVPISNHLYFYWYRQILGQKVEFLVSFYNNEISEKSEIFDDQFSVERPDGSNFTLKIRSTKLEDSAMYFCASTSGGVNEQFFGPGTRLTVL.

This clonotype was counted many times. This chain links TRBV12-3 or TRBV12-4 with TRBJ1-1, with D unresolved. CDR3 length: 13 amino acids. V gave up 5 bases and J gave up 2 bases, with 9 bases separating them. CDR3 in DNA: TGTGCCAGCAGTGTTCCCCTAAACACTGAAGCTTTCTTT. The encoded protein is CASSVPLNTEAFF.

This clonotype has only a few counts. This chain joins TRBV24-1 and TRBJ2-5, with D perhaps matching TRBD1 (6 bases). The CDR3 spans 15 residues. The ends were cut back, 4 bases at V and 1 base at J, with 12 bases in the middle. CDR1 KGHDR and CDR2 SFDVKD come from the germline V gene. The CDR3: CATSDPGQIQETQYF. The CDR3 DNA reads TGTGCCACCAGTGACCCAGGACAGATCCAAGAGACCCAGTACTTC.

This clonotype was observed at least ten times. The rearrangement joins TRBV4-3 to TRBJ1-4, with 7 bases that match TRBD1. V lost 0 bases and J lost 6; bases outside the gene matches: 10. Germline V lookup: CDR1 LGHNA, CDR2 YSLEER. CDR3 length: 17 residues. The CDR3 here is CASSQDMSTGRDEKLFF. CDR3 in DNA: TGCGCCAGCAGCCAAGATATGTCGACAGGGCGTGATGAAAAACTGTTTTTT.

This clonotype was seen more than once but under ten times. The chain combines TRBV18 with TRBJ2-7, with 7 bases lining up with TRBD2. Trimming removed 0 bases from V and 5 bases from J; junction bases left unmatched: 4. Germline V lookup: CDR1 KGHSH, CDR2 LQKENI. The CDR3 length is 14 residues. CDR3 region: CASSPPRGGNEQYF. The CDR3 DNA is TGTGCCAGCTCACCACCGCGGGGAGGGAACGAGCAGTACTTC. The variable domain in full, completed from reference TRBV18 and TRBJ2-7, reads NAGVMQNPRHLVRRRGQEARLRCSPMKGHSHVYWYRQLPEEGLKFMVYLQKENIIDESGMPKERFSAEFPKEGPSILRIQQVVRGDSAAYFCASSPPRGGNEQYFGPGTRLTVT.

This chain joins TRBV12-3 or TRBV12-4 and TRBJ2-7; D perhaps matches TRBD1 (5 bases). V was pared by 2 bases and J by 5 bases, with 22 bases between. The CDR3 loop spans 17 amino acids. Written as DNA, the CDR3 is TGTGCCAGCAGTTTAAGGGTTGGGCAGGGATTATTGAACGAGCAGTACTTC. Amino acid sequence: CASSLRVGQGLLNEQYF.

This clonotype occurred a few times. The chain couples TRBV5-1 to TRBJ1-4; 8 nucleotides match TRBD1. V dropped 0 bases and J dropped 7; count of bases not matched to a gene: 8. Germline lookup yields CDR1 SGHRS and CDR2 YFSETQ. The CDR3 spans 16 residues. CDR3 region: CASSLAQGAEGEKLFF. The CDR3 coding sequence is TGCGCCAGCAGCTTGGCCCAGGGGGCAGAGGGTGAAAAACTGTTTTTT.

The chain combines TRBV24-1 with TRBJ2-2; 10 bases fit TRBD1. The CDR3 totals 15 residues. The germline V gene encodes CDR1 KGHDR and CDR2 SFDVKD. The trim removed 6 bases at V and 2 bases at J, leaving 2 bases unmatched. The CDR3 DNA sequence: TGTGCCACCAGTCGGACAGGGGGAAACACCGGGGAGCTGTTTTTT. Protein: CATSRTGGNTGELFF.

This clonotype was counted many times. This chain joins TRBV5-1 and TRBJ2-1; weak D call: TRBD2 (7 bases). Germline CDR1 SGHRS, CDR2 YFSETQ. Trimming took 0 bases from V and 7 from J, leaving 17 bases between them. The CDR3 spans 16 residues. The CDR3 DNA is TGCGCCAGCAGCTTGGTGCCGGGGGGCCAAGGGAATGAGCAGTTCTTC. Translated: CASSLVPGGQGNEQFF.

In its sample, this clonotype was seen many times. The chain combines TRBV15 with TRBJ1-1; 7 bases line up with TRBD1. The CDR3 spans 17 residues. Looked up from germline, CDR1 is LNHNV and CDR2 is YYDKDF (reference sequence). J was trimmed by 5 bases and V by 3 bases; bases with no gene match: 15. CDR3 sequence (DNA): TGTGCCACCAGCAGTCGAGATACTCCAGGGGGTAAGACTGAAGCTTTCTTT. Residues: CATSSRDTPGGKTEAFF.

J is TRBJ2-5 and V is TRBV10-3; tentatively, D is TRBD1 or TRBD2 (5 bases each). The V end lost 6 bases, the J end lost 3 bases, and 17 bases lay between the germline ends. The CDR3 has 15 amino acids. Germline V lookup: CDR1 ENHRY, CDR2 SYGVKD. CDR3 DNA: TGTGCCATCAGCGAAGGACGGGGCTGGGAAGAGACCCAGTACTTC. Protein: CAISEGRGWEETQYF.

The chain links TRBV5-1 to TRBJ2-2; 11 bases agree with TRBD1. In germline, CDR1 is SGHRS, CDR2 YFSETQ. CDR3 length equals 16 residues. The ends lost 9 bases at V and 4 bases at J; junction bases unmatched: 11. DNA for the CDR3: TGCGCCACCAACCAAGGACAGGGGGCCTTCACCGGGGAGCTGTTTTTT. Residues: CATNQGQGAFTGELFF.

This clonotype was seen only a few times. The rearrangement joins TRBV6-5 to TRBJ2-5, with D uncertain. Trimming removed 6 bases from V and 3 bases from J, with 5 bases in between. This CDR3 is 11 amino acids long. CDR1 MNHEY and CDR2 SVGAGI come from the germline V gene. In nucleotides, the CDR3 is TGTGCCAGCAGGTCAGAAGAGACCCAGTACTTC. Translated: CASRSEETQYF.

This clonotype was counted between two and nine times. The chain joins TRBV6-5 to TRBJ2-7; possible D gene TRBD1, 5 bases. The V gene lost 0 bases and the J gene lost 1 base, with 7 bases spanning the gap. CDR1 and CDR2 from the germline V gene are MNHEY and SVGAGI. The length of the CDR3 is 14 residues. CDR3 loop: CASSYSPGSYEQYF. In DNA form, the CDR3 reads TGTGCCAGCAGTTACTCTCCAGGGTCCTACGAGCAGTACTTC.

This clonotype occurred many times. CDR3 bases: TGTGCCAGCAGCTTAGGGACGTCGGGGGGGAAACGGGAGCTGTTTTTT. Its protein is CASSLGTSGGKRELFF. The rearrangement uses TRBV7-2 and TRBJ2-2; TRBD2 matches at 8 bases. CDR1 and CDR2 from the germline V gene are SGHTA and FQGNSA. Losses at the gene ends were 1 base for V and 9 bases for J; bases not matched to a gene: 10. CDR3 size: 16 residues. The whole variable domain, filled in from reference TRBV7-2 and TRBJ2-2, reads GAGVSQSPSNKVTEKGKDVELRCDPISGHTALYWYRQSLGQGLEFLIYFQGNSAPDKSGLPSDRFSAERTGGSVSTLTIQRTQQEDSAVYLCASSLGTSGGKRELFFGEGSRLTVL.

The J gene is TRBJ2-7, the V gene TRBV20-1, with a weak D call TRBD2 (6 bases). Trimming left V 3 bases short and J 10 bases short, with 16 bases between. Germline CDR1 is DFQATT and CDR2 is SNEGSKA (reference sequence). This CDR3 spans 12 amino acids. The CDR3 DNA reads TGCAGTGCTAGTCCCCCCACTAGCAGACAGTACTTC. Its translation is CSASPPTSRQYF.

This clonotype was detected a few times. DNA for the CDR3: TGTGCCAGCAGTCGGACTAGCGGGGCCGCCCGGGAGACCCAGTACTTC. This gives the protein CASSRTSGAARETQYF. The chain couples TRBV12-3 or TRBV12-4 to TRBJ2-5; TRBD2 matches 12 bases. CDR3 size: 16 residues. With 5 bases clipped from V and 5 bases from J, the junction kept 9 bases outside the gene matches.